The 12 T cell receptor beta chains in this list originate from one sample, sequenced in a study of blood T cell repertoires in COVID-19 (dated by TCRdb to the early 2020s). Receptors were amplified or captured by the immunoSEQ multiplex PCR assay. TCRdb holds this immuneACCESS table with in-frame rearrangements only. Some clones are missing; in checked studies, unresolved V genes explain under half, and the rest has no known cause. This sample has more than 200,000 clones in its table, and around four fifths of those were observed once. Over 9.5% of the sample belongs to the ten largest clones. Sequences were obtained from peripheral blood. The receptor source for this set is a woman aged 80 or over with COVID-19, enrolled during active disease.

V and J are TRBV6-6 and TRBJ1-6, with D possibly TRBD1 on 5 matching bases. The length of the CDR3 is 14 residues. The V end lost 2 bases, the J end lost 12 bases, and 14 bases lay between the germline ends. In germline, CDR1 is MNHNY, CDR2 SVGAGI (reference sequence). This CDR3 reads CASSYGQGNVPLHF. The CDR3 region has the DNA TGTGCCAGCAGTTACGGGCAGGGCAATGTACCCCTCCACTTT.

Only one count was recorded for this clone. The rearrangement uses TRBV10-3 and TRBJ2-2, with D possibly TRBD1 on 6 matching bases. CDR3 length equals 14 residues. Trimming cost V 6 bases and J 10 bases, with 18 bases left between them. CDR1 is ENHRY, CDR2 SYGVKD, per germline. Written as DNA, the CDR3 is TGTGCCATCAGCCGACAGGACCCGGCGGTGGAGCTGTTTTTT. As protein: CAISRQDPAVELFF.

The V call is TRBV10-3, the J call TRBJ1-3; the match to TRBD1 covers 7 bases. The CDR3 runs 14 residues. Trimming at V came to 5 bases and at J to 3 bases, leaving 4 bases not matched to a gene. Germline V gives CDR1 ENHRY, CDR2 SYGVKD. This chain's CDR3 is CAISTGANGNTIYF. In DNA, the CDR3 is TGTGCCATCAGTACAGGGGCGAATGGAAACACCATATATTTT.

The genes are TRBV30 and TRBJ2-2, with 9 nucleotides matching TRBD2. The length of the CDR3 is 15 residues. V shed 4 bases and J 1 base; nucleotides not matched to a gene: 4. Germline assignment: CDR1 GTSNPN and CDR2 SVGIG (reference sequence). CDR3 sequence reads: CAWTRSGGNTGELFF. The CDR3 DNA follows: TGTGCCTGGACCCGTAGCGGGGGGAACACCGGGGAGCTGTTTTTT.

The rearrangement uses TRBV28 and TRBJ2-7, with 8 bases identical to TRBD1. The CDR3 covers 14 residues. Germline CDR1 is MDHEN and CDR2 is SYDVKM. Losses at the gene ends were 2 bases for V and 3 bases for J; bases not matched to a gene: 3. CDR3 region: CASSLQGQVYEQYF. The CDR3 coding sequence is TGTGCCAGCAGTTTACAGGGACAGGTCTACGAGCAGTACTTC.

Points on this clone: Mismatch with germline at one junction end may stem from a read error. This sequence joins TRBV3-1 (or the pseudogene TRBV3-2) and TRBJ1-4; no clear D. The length of the CDR3 is 15 residues. From germline, CDR1 is LGHDT and CDR2 YNNKEL (reference sequence). In nucleotides, the CDR3 is TGTGCCACCAGCCCGGCGGGGAGCAATAATGAAAAACTGTTTTTT. Translating gives CATSPAGSNNEKLFF.

In DNA, the CDR3 is TGTGCCAGCAGCCTCCAACTGGGGACAGGGAGCACCGGGGAGCTGTTTTTT. Amino acids: CASSLQLGTGSTGELFF. The V call is TRBV14, the J call TRBJ2-2; 9 nucleotides agree with TRBD1. V lost 4 bases and J lost 4; bases outside the gene matches: 10. Germline CDR1 reads SGHDN; CDR2 reads FVKESK. There are 17 residues in the CDR3.

The rearrangement links TRBV28 to TRBJ1-1; tentatively, D is TRBD1 (6 bases). The CDR3 totals 14 residues. V shed 2 bases and J shed 4 bases, with 11 bases lying between them. CDR1 and CDR2 (germline): MDHEN, SYDVKM. CDR3 residues: CASSLRGTFTEAFF. CDR3 DNA sequence: TGTGCCAGCAGTTTAAGGGGGACCTTCACTGAAGCTTTCTTT.

This chain uses TRBV6-6 with TRBJ1-1; D gene ambiguous. V was pared by 0 bases and J by 4 bases, with 6 bases between. The CDR3 extends over 13 amino acids. CDR1 is MNHNY and CDR2 is SVGAGI in the germline V gene (reference sequence). The CDR3 DNA follows: TGTGCCAGCAGTTACTCCCTTATCACTGAAGCTTTCTTT. It codes for CASSYSLITEAFF.

The chain has TRBV29-1 and TRBJ1-4, with a possible D match to TRBD1 (5 bases). The CDR3 has 11 amino acids. Trimming removed 6 bases from V and 8 bases from J, with 10 bases in between. Germline V gene data show CDR1 as SQVTM and CDR2 as ANQGSEA. This CDR3 is CSVTDREKLFF. CDR3 nucleotides: TGCAGCGTGACAGATCGAGAAAAACTGTTTTTT.

This rearrangement joins TRBV2 to TRBJ1-1; 9 nucleotides line up with TRBD1. Germline assignment: CDR1 SNHLY and CDR2 FYNNEI. The CDR3 is 14 residues long. V shed 6 bases, J shed 5 bases, and the junction held 7 bases outside the gene matches. The CDR3 region has the DNA TGTGCCAGCAGGATTCACAGGGGGCAGACTGAAGCTTTCTTT. Amino acids: CASRIHRGQTEAFF.

The genes are TRBV3-1 (or the pseudogene TRBV3-2) and TRBJ1-3; a possible D gene is TRBD1 (6 bases). CDR1 LGHDT and CDR2 YNNKEL come from the germline V gene (reference sequence). This CDR3 comprises 14 residues. The ends were cut back, 1 base at V and 3 bases at J, with 7 bases in the middle. CDR3 in amino acids: CASSQGGLGNTIYF. The CDR3 DNA reads as TGTGCCAGCAGCCAAGGGGGGCTTGGAAACACCATATATTTT.